A selection of T cell receptor beta chains follows, all from one sample in a study of cytomegalovirus exposure and HLA in healthy donors. Profiled with immunoSEQ multiplex PCR; TCRdb holds only in-frame clones, not every one. The table shows about 220,000 clones, with about 74% occurring only once. Sample: PBMCs. These receptors all stem from a woman in her 30s in good health and CMV-seronegative. The CDR3 runs from the conserved cysteine through the conserved F or W. Each record gives: V gene, D gene, clone size, J gene, CDR3 DNA, CDR3 protein. The D gene is left open where the match is weak. The listing skips clone size in some rows; elsewhere it reads once, few, many or a size class.

TRBV5-8	-	few	TRBJ1-6	TGTGCCAGCAGCTTGGAGCCGTCACCCCTCCACTTT	CASSLEPSPLHF
TRBV2	TRBD1	once	TRBJ1-1	TGTGCCAGCAGGCTGGGACAGGGACCGGTCCCTGAAGCTTTCTTT	CASRLGQGPVPEAFF
TRBV27	-	-	TRBJ1-2	TGTGCCAGCAGTTTTATTAACAACGAAGGCTACACCTTC	CASSFINNEGYTF
TRBV5-4	TRBD1	few	TRBJ1-6	TGTGCCAGCAGCCAGGCAGGGGGCAATAATTCACCCCTCCACTTT	CASSQAGGNNSPLHF
TRBV19	TRBD2	-	TRBJ2-6	TGTGCCAGTAGTATGTCGGGAGGGCCAATGAGGTCTGGGGCCAACGTCCTGACTTTC	CASSMSGGPMRSGANVLTF
TRBV11-2	TRBD1	-	TRBJ2-2	TGTGCCAGCAGACCCACAGGGGGCCCCACCGGGGAGCTGTTTTTT	CASRPTGGPTGELFF
TRBV5-4	TRBD2	-	TRBJ2-3	TGTGCCAGCAGCTTATTAGCGGGAGCAGATACGCAGTATTTT	CASSLLAGADTQYF
TRBV7-3	TRBD2	once	TRBJ2-7	TGTGCCAGCAAACTAGCGGGAGTCGGCGGCTTC	CASKLAGVGGF
TRBV10-3	-	once	TRBJ2-7	TGTGCCATCAGGGGGTCTCGACTACCGAACTACGAGCAGTACTTC	CAIRGSRLPNYEQYF
TRBV19	TRBD1	few	TRBJ1-4	TGTGCCAGTACTTTGGGACAGGGGGCTACTAATGAAAAACTGTTTTTT	CASTLGQGATNEKLFF
TRBV9	TRBD1	-	TRBJ1-2	TGTGCCACCTCGGGGGGACAGGGGCGATCTGGCTACACCTTC	CATSGGQGRSGYTF
TRBV19	TRBD2	-	TRBJ2-5	TGTGCCAGTAGTACAGGGACTAGCGGGAGGCCTTTCCTGGAGACCCAGTACTTC	CASSTGTSGRPFLETQYF
TRBV6-6	-	few	TRBJ2-7	TGTGCCAGCAGTTACCAGGGGGGTCGCGAGCAGTACTTC	CASSYQGGREQYF
TRBV7-9	TRBD2	-	TRBJ2-7	TGTGCCAGCAGCGTCGGGACTATTGGGCCCTACGAGCAGTACTTC	CASSVGTIGPYEQYF
TRBV10-2	-	-	TRBJ1-5	TGCGCCAGCAGTGAGGTGCAGGGGAGTTCATATAGCAATCAGCCCCAGCATTTT	CASSEVQGSSYSNQPQHF
TRBV13	-	-	TRBJ1-1	TGTGCCAGCCGAGTGTCTACCTCGAACACTGAAGCTTTCTTT	CASRVSTSNTEAFF
TRBV7-3	TRBD2	few	TRBJ2-1	TGTGCCAGCAGCTTAAGGGCGGGAGGAGTGGAGAATGAGCAGTTCTTC	CASSLRAGGVENEQFF
TRBV5-1	-	-	TRBJ2-2	TGCGCCAGCAGCTTCCCCCCAAAGACAGACCCTTACACCGGGGAGCTGTTTTTT	CASSFPPKTDPYTGELFF
TRBV30	-	-	TRBJ1-1	TGTGCCTGGAGTCCAGGGCAGGTAAGCTCTGAAGCTTTCTTT	CAWSPGQVSSEAFF
TRBV19	-	-	TRBJ1-5	TGTGCCAGTAGTATCACACAAAATAGCAATCAGCCCCAGCATTTT	CASSITQNSNQPQHF
TRBV6-1	-	-	TRBJ1-2	TGTGCCAGCAGTGAAGCCGGCGGCTATGGCTACACCTTC	CASSEAGGYGYTF
TRBV30	-	-	TRBJ1-1	TGTGCCTGCCTACGGCGAACTTACGGGACTGAAGCTTTCTTT	CACLRRTYGTEAFF
TRBV11-2	-	-	TRBJ2-5	TGTGCCAGCACCTTCGCAAGGGGGGGAGAGACCCAGTACTTC	CASTFARGGETQYF
TRBV11-3	TRBD2	-	TRBJ2-5	TGTGCCAGCAGCCCTTGGGACTTAAACGGGACTAGTGATCTAGAGACCCAGTACTTC	CASSPWDLNGTSDLETQYF
TRBV30	-	-	TRBJ2-7	TGTGCCTGGAGCGCGCCCCCGCGACTAGTAATAACCTACGAGCAGTACTTC	CAWSAPPRLVITYEQYF
TRBV5-4	-	-	TRBJ1-2	TGTGCCAGCAGCTTTAGGGGTGGCTACACCTTC	CASSFRGGYTF
TRBV11-3	TRBD2	-	TRBJ2-1	TGTGCCAGCAGCGACCGGCGGGGGAATGAGCAGTTCTTC	CASSDRRGNEQFF
TRBV4-2	-	-	TRBJ2-7	TGTGCCAGCAGCCAAGACGGCAGGCCCGGGCAGTACTTC	CASSQDGRPGQYF
TRBV19	TRBD2	-	TRBJ2-1	TGTGCCAGTAGTATAAGAGCGGGGGCTTACAATGAGCAGTTCTTC	CASSIRAGAYNEQFF
TRBV11-3	-	-	TRBJ2-7	TGTGCCAGCAGCTTAGATCTAGATCCTGCGGACGAGCAGTACTTC	CASSLDLDPADEQYF
TRBV15	TRBD1	-	TRBJ1-1	TGTGCCACCAGCAGAGGTGGGGGACAGGGGACCTATGAAGCTTTCTTT	CATSRGGGQGTYEAFF
TRBV19	TRBD1	once	TRBJ2-4	TGTGCCAGTACTACTAGACAGGGAACCAAAAACATTCAGTACTTC	CASTTRQGTKNIQYF
TRBV9	TRBD2	-	TRBJ2-1	TGTGCCAGCAGCGTAGCTAGGACTAGCGGGGGGGCCGATGAGCAGTTCTTC	CASSVARTSGGADEQFF
TRBV2	-	-	TRBJ1-1	TGTGCCAGCAGTGAAAGGGGCGGAGAGTTGAACACTGAAGCTTTCTTT	CASSERGGELNTEAFF
TRBV30	-	few	TRBJ2-1	TGTGCCTGGAGTGCGGGGGTGGGGATTGTGGAGTTCTTC	CAWSAGVGIVEFF
TRBV6-1	TRBD2	-	TRBJ2-7	TGTGCCAGCAGTGCGACCCTAGCGGGGAGTTCCTACGAGCAGTACTTC	CASSATLAGSSYEQYF
TRBV10-3	-	-	TRBJ1-1	TGTGCCTCCCGAGTTGGACAGATGAACACTGAAGCTTTCTTT	CASRVGQMNTEAFF
TRBV2	-	-	TRBJ2-1	TGTGCCAGCAGGGTACAGGGAGGGTTTAACAATGAGCAGTTCTTC	CASRVQGGFNNEQFF
TRBV2	TRBD2	-	TRBJ2-3	TGTGCCAGCAGACTAGCGGGGGGGCCGGGGACGCAGTATTTT	CASRLAGGPGTQYF
TRBV5-4	-	-	TRBJ1-2	TGTGCCAGCGTCAAAGGGGCAGACACTTATGGCTACACCTTC	CASVKGADTYGYTF
TRBV13	-	-	TRBJ2-7	TGTGCCAGCAGTTTGGGGGGGGCGGTCTCCGACGAGCAGTACTTC	CASSLGGAVSDEQYF
TRBV7-8	-	-	TRBJ1-1	TGTGCCAGCAGCGCACAGGGTCGGGACACTGAAGCTTTCTTT	CASSAQGRDTEAFF
TRBV9	TRBD1	-	TRBJ1-3	TGTGCCAGCAGCCCCCGACAGGGCCCTGGAAACACCATATATTTT	CASSPRQGPGNTIYF
TRBV7-9	TRBD1	few	TRBJ1-6	TGTGCCAGCAGCTTAGGACAGGGCTTACTCAATTCACCCCTCCACTTT	CASSLGQGLLNSPLHF
TRBV5-1	TRBD1	-	TRBJ2-5	TGCGCCAGCAGCTTACAACCCGGGACAGGGGGGGAAGAGACCCAGTACTTC	CASSLQPGTGGEETQYF
TRBV7-6	TRBD1	-	TRBJ1-1	TGTGCTATATACCCGACAGGGGCGAACACTGAAGCTTTCTTT	CAIYPTGANTEAFF
TRBV6-6	TRBD1	-	TRBJ2-7	TGTGCCAGCAGTTACTCGACAGGGATCACCTACGAGCAGTACTTC	CASSYSTGITYEQYF
TRBV6-1	-	-	TRBJ1-6	TGTGCCAGCAGTGAAGCGCTGTTTGGGGGGACACCCCTCCACTTT	CASSEALFGGTPLHF
TRBV30	-	-	TRBJ1-1	TGTGCCTGGAGTGTAGCCAAGAACACTGAAGCTTTCTTT	CAWSVAKNTEAFF
TRBV19	TRBD2	-	TRBJ2-3	TGTGCCAGTAGTATAGCAGCGGGGTTGGGGGATACGCAGTATTTT	CASSIAAGLGDTQYF
TRBV4-2	TRBD1	-	TRBJ1-2	TGTGCCAGCAGCCAAGATGGGGACAGGGGGGGTGGCTACACCTTC	CASSQDGDRGGGYTF
TRBV18	TRBD1	once	TRBJ1-1	TGTGCCAGCTCACCACGTGGCGGGACAGGGTCTGAAGCTTTCTTT	CASSPRGGTGSEAFF
TRBV6-5	-	-	TRBJ2-1	TGTGCCAGCAGTTTACCGGACAGTTCCTACAATGAGCAGTTCTTC	CASSLPDSSYNEQFF
TRBV6-5	-	-	TRBJ2-2	TGTGCCAGCAGTACAGGGAACACCGGGGAGCTGTTTTTT	CASSTGNTGELFF
TRBV7-7	-	once	TRBJ2-7	TGTGCTAGCAGCTTAGGTGGGCAGGGGTACGAGCAGTACTTC	CASSLGGQGYEQYF
TRBV2	-	-	TRBJ1-5	TGTGCCAGCAGTACAGGTGGTAATCAGCCCCAGCATTTT	CASSTGGNQPQHF
TRBV6-1	-	-	TRBJ1-1	TGTGCCAGCTATCGGGGGGCGTTGAACACTGAAGCTTTCTTT	CASYRGALNTEAFF
TRBV7-3	-	-	TRBJ1-1	TGTGCCAGCAGCTTAGGACAGAACACTGAAGCTTTCTTT	CASSLGQNTEAFF
TRBV6-5	-	-	TRBJ1-6	TGTGCCGCGGGGCCCCCAGAATCACCCCTCCACTTT	CAAGPPESPLHF
TRBV7-2	TRBD2	-	TRBJ2-7	TGTGCCAGCAGCTTAGAGGCAGGACTAGCGCGTGAGCAGTACTTC	CASSLEAGLAREQYF